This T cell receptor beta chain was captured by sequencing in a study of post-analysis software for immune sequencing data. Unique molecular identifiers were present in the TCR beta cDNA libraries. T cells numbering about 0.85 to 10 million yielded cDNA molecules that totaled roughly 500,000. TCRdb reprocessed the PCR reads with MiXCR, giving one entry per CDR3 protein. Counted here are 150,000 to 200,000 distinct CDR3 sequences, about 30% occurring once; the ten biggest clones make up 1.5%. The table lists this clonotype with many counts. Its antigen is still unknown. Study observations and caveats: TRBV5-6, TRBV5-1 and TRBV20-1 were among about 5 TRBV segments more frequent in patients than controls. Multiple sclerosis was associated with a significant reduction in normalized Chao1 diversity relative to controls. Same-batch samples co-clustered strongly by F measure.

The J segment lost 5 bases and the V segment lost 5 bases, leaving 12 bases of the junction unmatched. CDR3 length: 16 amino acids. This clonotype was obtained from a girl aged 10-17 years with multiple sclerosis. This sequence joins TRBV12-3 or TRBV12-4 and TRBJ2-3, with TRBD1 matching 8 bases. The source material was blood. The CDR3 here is CASSPPWTGFGDTQYF. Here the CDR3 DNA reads TGTGCCAGCAGTCCTCCTTGGACAGGGTTTGGAGATACGCAGTATTTT.